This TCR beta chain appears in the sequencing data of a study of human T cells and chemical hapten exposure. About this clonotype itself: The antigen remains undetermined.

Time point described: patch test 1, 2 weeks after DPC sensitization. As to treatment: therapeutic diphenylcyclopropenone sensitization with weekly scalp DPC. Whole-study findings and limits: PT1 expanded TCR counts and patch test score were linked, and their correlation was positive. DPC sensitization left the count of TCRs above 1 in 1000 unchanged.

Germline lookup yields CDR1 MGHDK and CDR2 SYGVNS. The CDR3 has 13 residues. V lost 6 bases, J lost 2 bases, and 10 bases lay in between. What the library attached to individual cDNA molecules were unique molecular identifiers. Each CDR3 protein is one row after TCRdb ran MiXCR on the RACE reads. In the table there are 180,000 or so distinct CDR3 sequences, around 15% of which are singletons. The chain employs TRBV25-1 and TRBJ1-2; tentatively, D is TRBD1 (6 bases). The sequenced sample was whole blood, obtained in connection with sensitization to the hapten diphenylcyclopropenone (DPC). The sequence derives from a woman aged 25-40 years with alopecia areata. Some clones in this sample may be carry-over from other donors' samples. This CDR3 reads CASRSGANYGYTF. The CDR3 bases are TGTGCCAGCAGATCAGGGGCGAACTATGGCTACACCTTC.